The 16 T cell receptor beta chains below all came from one sample that was sequenced in a study of T cell changes during pregnancy in multiple sclerosis (dated by TCRdb to the late 2010s). Library prep was done by the immunoSEQ multiplex PCR assay. Here the immuneACCESS table is served through TCRdb, limited to in-frame sequences with V and J called. Missing clones are a known gap in these copies; in checked studies unresolved V genes cover under half, and the rest lacks a known reason. The sample data list about 49,000 clones, and nearly 90% of these were observed just once. Approximately 5% of the sample rests with the top ten. The sample was peripheral blood, taken after pregnancy. These receptors were collected from a female donor in good health, enrolled as a control in a pregnancy study.

DNA of the CDR3: TGTGCCAGCAGTCGGGGACAGGGTTCCACTGAAGCTTTCTTT. Translated: CASSRGQGSTEAFF. J is TRBJ1-1 and V is TRBV6-5; 9 bases match TRBD1. Germline-derived CDR1 and CDR2 are MNHEY and SVGAGI. The CDR3 totals 14 residues. The ends lost 5 bases at V and 4 bases at J; junction bases unmatched: 5.

The rearrangement uses TRBV29-1 and TRBJ2-6; TRBD1 aligns across 12 bases. Trimming cost V 0 bases and J 0 bases; bases outside gene matches: 3. CDR3 length: 18 residues. Looked up from germline, CDR1 is SQVTM and CDR2 is ANQGSEA. CDR3 in DNA: TGCAGCGTTGAAGATCGGGACAGGGGGCCCTCTGGGGCCAACGTCCTGACTTTC. Protein: CSVEDRDRGPSGANVLTF.

This rearrangement joins TRBV11-2 to TRBJ1-4; TRBD1 matches at 11 bases. Trimming took 6 bases from V and 5 from J; bases not matched to a gene: 8. This CDR3 contains 16 residues. CDR1 is SGHAT, CDR2 FQNNGV, per germline. The CDR3: CASRRGQGAWNEKLFF. CDR3 DNA sequence: TGTGCCAGCAGACGAGGACAGGGGGCATGGAATGAAAAACTGTTTTTT.

The chain employs TRBV6-4 and TRBJ2-3; 8 bases agree with TRBD2. Germline loops: CDR1 MRHNA, CDR2 SNTAGT. With 6 bases clipped from V and 6 bases from J, the junction kept 8 bases outside the gene matches. This CDR3 contains 14 residues. The DNA for the CDR3 is TGTGCCAGCAGCCCTAGCGGGTGGATGGATACGCAGTATTTT. Translation: CASSPSGWMDTQYF.

The J gene is TRBJ2-7, the V gene TRBV5-1; 7 bases align to TRBD1. J gave up 4 bases and V 4 bases, and 8 bases lay outside the gene matches. Looked up from germline, CDR1 is SGHRS and CDR2 is YFSETQ. CDR3 length equals 14 residues. As DNA, the CDR3 is TGCGCCAGCAGCATGGGACAGACCCCTTACGAGCAGTACTTC. Translating it yields CASSMGQTPYEQYF. Using reference TRBV5-1 and TRBJ2-7 for the parts outside the CDR3, the full variable domain is KAGVTQTPRYLIKTRGQQVTLSCSPISGHRSVSWYQQTPGQGLQFLFEYFSETQRNKGNFPGRFSGRQFSNSRSEMNVSTLELGDSALYLCASSMGQTPYEQYFGPGTRLTVT.

The chain uses TRBV6-5 and TRBJ1-2, with TRBD1 matching 10 bases. J gave up 7 bases and V 6 bases, and 2 bases lay outside the gene matches. The CDR3 extends over 12 amino acids. Per germline, CDR1 MNHEY and CDR2 SVGAGI. The CDR3 here is CASRWTGGGYTF. CDR3 nucleotides: TGTGCCAGCAGATGGACAGGGGGTGGCTACACCTTC.

CDR3 in DNA: TGTGCCAGCAGCTCCTTAGGGGAACCCACCACCAAAAACATTCAGTACTTC. Its protein is CASSSLGEPTTKNIQYF. The chain uses TRBV7-3 and TRBJ2-4, with D perhaps matching TRBD1 (5 bases). In germline, CDR1 is SGHTA, CDR2 FQGTGA. The CDR3 covers 17 residues. V gave up 4 bases and J gave up 2 bases, with 18 bases separating them.

The chain couples TRBV13 to TRBJ1-4; 7 bases are a match to TRBD1. CDR1 is PRHDT and CDR2 is FYEKMQ in the germline V gene (reference sequence). This CDR3 spans 15 amino acids. The V segment lost 4 bases and the J segment 7 bases; nucleotides outside the gene matches: 9. The CDR3 loop reads CASSSETGWSEKLFF. The CDR3 nucleotides read TGTGCCAGCAGCTCGGAGACAGGGTGGAGTGAAAAACTGTTTTTT.

This chain connects TRBV6-4 to TRBJ1-1, with TRBD1 matching 8 bases. With V trimmed by 5 bases and J by 3 bases, 5 bases remained unmatched. The CDR3 loop spans 14 amino acids. The germline gives CDR1 MRHNA, CDR2 SNTAGT. CDR3 amino acids: CASSLTGEDTEAFF. In nucleotides, the CDR3 is TGTGCCAGCAGTTTGACAGGGGAGGACACTGAAGCTTTCTTT.

The chain joins TRBV6-5 to TRBJ2-7; 7 positions match TRBD1. This CDR3 spans 13 amino acids. Germline lookup yields CDR1 MNHEY and CDR2 SVGAGI. The junction had 5 bases not matched to a gene; V was cut back by 3 bases and J by 6 bases. CDR3 DNA: TGTGCCAGCAGTTATGGCAGGGGGACCGAGCAGTACTTC. It is translated as CASSYGRGTEQYF.

The chain joins TRBV20-1 to TRBJ2-7, with 9 bases identical to TRBD1. The CDR3 sequence is 11 residues long. Germline trimming cut 1 base from V and 10 bases from J; bases unmatched to any gene: 2. Germline V CDR1 and CDR2: DFQATT, SNEGSKA (reference sequence). Written as DNA, the CDR3 is TGCAGTGCTAGAGTGGGACAGGGCCAGTACTTC. It codes for CSARVGQGQYF.

This clone was seen once. Germline is not matched at one junction end, which may reflect a read error. The chain links TRBV7-7 to TRBJ2-5, with 13 bases identical to TRBD2. Germline V gene sequence: CDR1 SSHAT, CDR2 FNYEAQ (reference sequence). The CDR3 is made up of 17 amino acids. The CDR3 region has the DNA TGTGCTAGCAGCTTAGCGAGACTAGCGGGAGGACAAGAGACCCAGTACTTC. Protein: CASSLARLAGGQETQYF.

This clone was found a few times. J is TRBJ1-3 and V is TRBV30; D is ambiguous. CDR3 length equals 13 residues. In germline, CDR1 is GTSNPN, CDR2 SVGIG (reference sequence). Trimming shortened V by 0 bases and J by 0 bases, and 3 bases separated the two germline ends. This CDR3 reads CAWSVNSGNTIYF. In DNA, the CDR3 is TGTGCCTGGAGTGTTAACTCTGGAAACACCATATATTTT.

This clone has only one observation. The chain links TRBV6-4 to TRBJ2-1; 12 bases match TRBD1. The germline V gene has CDR1 MRHNA and CDR2 SNTAGT. Trimming took 3 bases from V and 8 from J; bases not matched to a gene: 5. The CDR3 extends over 15 amino acids. As DNA, the CDR3 is TGTGCCAGCAGTGAAGGCGGGACAGGGGGCGATGAGCAGTTCTTC. It specifies CASSEGGTGGDEQFF.

The chain has TRBV28 and TRBJ1-4; the D gene is possibly TRBD1 (5 bases). Germline V lookup: CDR1 MDHEN, CDR2 SYDVKM. Trimming removed 8 bases at V and 0 bases at J, with 16 bases between. The CDR3 loop spans 16 amino acids. The CDR3 region has the DNA TGTGCCAGCCGCATGGGGCAGGGTGCAACTAATGAAAAACTGTTTTTT. This sequence encodes CASRMGQGATNEKLFF.

The V gene is TRBV28, the J gene TRBJ2-3; 7 bases map to TRBD2. There are 12 residues in the CDR3. V dropped 4 bases and J dropped 6; count of bases not matched to a gene: 1. Germline CDR1 MDHEN, CDR2 SYDVKM. The CDR3 protein is CASSYGRDTQYF. CDR3 coding DNA: TGTGCCAGCAGTTACGGGAGGGATACGCAGTATTTT.